Sequencing of this T cell receptor (beta chain) was carried out in a study of T-cell memory formation after mild COVID-19. Points from the study as a whole: Clones which contracted sat mainly in CM and EM if CD4+, and in EMRA if CD8+. Whereas later expanders leaned CD4+, clones contracting day 15 to 85 showed a balanced CD4/CD8 makeup.

MiXCR, run by TCRdb on the 5' RACE reads, gives a single entry per CDR3 protein. The data contain roughly 600,000 distinct CDR3 sequences, more than 15% of them singletons. Germline lookup yields CDR1 MNHEY and CDR2 SMNVEV (reference sequence). V lost 5 bases and J lost 3; bases outside the gene matches: 5. The CDR3 covers 15 residues. This clonotype was seen a few times. Its antigen is unidentified. The source is an adult woman who had mild COVID-19 (a few samples of this study predate the infection). Cell type and time point are not known. This rearrangement joins TRBV27 to TRBJ2-2, with 8 bases matching TRBD1. The specimen was PBMCs or a T cell subset sorted from them (not recorded which). In nucleotides, the CDR3 is TGTGCCAGCAGTACCAGGACAGGGCACACCGGGGAGCTGTTTTTT. Translation gives CASSTRTGHTGELFF.